This T cell receptor beta chain was sequenced in a study of CD8 T cells in Susac syndrome. Sequencing of TCR beta was performed on blood CD8+ and CD4+ T cells. Germline CDR1 LGHDT, CDR2 YNNKEL (reference sequence). The CDR3 runs 12 residues. Trimming shortened V by 3 bases and J by 5 bases, and 7 bases separated the two germline ends. After extraction with the RNeasy kit, 0.5 to 1 ug of the RNA was reverse transcribed using random hexamers. The authors amplified TCR beta CDR3 across 54 Vbeta and 13 Jbeta using immunoSEQ multiplex PCR. TCRdb analysed the immunoSEQ multiplex PCR reads with MiXCR anew, one entry per CDR3 protein. The profile shows around 230,000 distinct CDR3 sequences, about 95% of them singletons.

The rearrangement links TRBV3-1 to TRBJ1-2; no firm D call. The sequenced sample consisted of CD4+ T cells from PBMCs. The source is a human donor with multiple sclerosis. CDR3 sequence: CASSQRPYGYTF. As DNA, the CDR3 is TGTGCCAGCAGCCAGCGACCGTATGGCTACACCTTC.